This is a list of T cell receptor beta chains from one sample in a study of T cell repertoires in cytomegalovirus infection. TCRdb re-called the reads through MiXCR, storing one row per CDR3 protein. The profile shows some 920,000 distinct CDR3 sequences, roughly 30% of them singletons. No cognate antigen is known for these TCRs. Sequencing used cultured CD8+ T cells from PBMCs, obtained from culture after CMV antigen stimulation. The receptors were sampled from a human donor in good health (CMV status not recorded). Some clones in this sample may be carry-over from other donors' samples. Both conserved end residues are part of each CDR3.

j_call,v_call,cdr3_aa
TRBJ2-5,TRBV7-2,CASSTISLRGRGETQYF
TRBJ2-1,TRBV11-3,CASSLVGVPYNEQFF
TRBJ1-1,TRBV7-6,CASSLVMSGANTEAFF
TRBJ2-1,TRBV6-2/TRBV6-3,CASSSIQLAGTPRDEQFF
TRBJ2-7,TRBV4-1,CASSPGLGLYEQYF
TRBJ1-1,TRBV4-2,CASSQAGPNTEAFF
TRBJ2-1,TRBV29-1,CSVGLASHNEQFF
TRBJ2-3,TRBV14,CASSQWTGSTDTQYF
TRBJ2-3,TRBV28,CASRKGVQDTQYF
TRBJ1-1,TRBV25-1,CASSGVFWDRAEAFF
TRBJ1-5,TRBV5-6,CASSAGGWQPQHF
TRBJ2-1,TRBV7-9,CASSLGGGGAREQFF
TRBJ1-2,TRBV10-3,CAISLSGAHQYGYTF
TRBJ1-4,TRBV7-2,CASSLGHRATNEKLFF
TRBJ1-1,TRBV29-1,CSVEAGLYTEAFF
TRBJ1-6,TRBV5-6,CASSPQGGGANSPLHF
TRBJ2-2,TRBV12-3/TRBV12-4,CAGGYNAGELFF
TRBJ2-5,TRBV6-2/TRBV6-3,CASSYVIGVRGETQYF
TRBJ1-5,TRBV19,CASSQEGYGQPQHF
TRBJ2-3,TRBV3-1,CASSQDPGHADTQYF
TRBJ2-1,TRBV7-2,CASSTDSNSYNEQFF
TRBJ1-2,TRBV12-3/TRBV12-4,CASSLVVRDTNFYGYTF
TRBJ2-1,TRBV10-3,CAISESITGRYNEQFF